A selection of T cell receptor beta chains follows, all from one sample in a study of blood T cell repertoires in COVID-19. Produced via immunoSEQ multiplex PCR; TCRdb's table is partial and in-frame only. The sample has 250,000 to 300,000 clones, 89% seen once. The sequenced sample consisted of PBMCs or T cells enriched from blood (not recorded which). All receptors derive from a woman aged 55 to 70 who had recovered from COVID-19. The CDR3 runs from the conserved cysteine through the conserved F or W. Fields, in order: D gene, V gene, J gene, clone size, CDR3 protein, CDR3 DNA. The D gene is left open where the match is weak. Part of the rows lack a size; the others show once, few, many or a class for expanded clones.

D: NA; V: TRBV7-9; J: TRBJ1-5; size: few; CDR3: CASSLAGGNQPQHF; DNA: TGTGCCAGCAGCTTAGCAGGGGGCAATCAGCCCCAGCATTTT
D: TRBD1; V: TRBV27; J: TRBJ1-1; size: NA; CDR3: CASSEGMAGTVAFF; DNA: TGTGCCAGCAGCGAAGGGATGGCCGGGACAGTAGCTTTCTTT
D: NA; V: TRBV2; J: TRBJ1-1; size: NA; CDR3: CASMEGAYTEAFF; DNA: TGTGCCAGCATGGAGGGTGCTTACACTGAAGCTTTCTTT
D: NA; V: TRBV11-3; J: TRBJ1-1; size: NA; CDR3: CASSLVTGGGTEAFF; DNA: TGTGCCAGCAGCTTAGTAACCGGGGGTGGCACTGAAGCTTTCTTT
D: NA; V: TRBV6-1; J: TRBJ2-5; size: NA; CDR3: CASSEGSTGRETQYF; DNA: TGTGCCAGCAGTGAAGGCTCGACAGGGAGGGAGACCCAGTACTTC
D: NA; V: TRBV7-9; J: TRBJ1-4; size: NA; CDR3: CASSIGRGLFF; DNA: TGTGCCAGCAGCATCGGTAGAGGACTGTTTTTT
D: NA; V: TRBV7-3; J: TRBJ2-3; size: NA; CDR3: CASSLLGLAQDTQYF; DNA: TGTGCCAGCAGCTTATTAGGGCTAGCACAAGATACGCAGTATTTT
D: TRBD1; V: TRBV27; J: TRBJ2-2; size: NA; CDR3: CASSLFAGGRNTGELFF; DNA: TGTGCCAGCAGTTTATTTGCAGGGGGCCGGAACACCGGGGAGCTGTTTTTT
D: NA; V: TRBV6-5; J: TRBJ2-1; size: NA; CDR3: CASRTLAYNEQFF; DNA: TGTGCCAGCCGGACTCTGGCCTACAATGAGCAGTTCTTC
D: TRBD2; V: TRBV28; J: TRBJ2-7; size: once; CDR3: CASSHNRAGRAYEQYF; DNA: TGTGCCAGCAGTCATAATCGGGCGGGGAGGGCCTACGAGCAGTACTTC
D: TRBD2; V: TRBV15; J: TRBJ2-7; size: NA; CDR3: CATSRTSGGGFYEQYF; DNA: TGTGCCACCAGCAGAACTAGCGGGGGGGGATTCTACGAGCAGTACTTC
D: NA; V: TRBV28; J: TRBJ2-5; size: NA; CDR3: CASMIGGNNQETQYF; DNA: TGTGCCAGCATGATTGGCGGGAACAATCAAGAGACCCAGTACTTC
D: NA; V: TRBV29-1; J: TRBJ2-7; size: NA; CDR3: CSVELPRGEQYF; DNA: TGCAGCGTTGAACTTCCGCGGGGCGAGCAGTACTTC
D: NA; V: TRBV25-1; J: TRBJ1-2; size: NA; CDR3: CASSPGTRGGYTF; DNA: TGTGCCAGCAGTCCTGGGACACGCGGAGGCTACACCTTC
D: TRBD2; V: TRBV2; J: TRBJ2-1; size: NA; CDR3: CASSEPSGRAGEQFF; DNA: TGTGCCAGCAGTGAACCTAGCGGGAGGGCCGGGGAGCAGTTCTTC
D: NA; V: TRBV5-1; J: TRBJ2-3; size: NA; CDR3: CASTWGLEADTQYF; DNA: TGCGCCAGCACTTGGGGGCTTGAAGCAGATACGCAGTATTTT